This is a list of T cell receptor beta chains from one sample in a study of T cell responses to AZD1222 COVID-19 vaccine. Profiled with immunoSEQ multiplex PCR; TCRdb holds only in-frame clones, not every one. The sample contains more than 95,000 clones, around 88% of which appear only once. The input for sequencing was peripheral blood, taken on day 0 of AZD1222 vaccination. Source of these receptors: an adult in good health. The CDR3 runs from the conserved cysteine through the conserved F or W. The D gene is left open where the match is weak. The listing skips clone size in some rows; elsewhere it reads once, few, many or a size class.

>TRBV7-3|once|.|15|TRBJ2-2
CASSLRGAGAGELFF
TGTGCCAGCAGCTTACGAGGGGCAGGGGCCGGGGAGCTGTTTTTT
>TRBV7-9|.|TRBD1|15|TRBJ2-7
CASSFGTGDGYEQYF
TGTGCCAGCAGCTTTGGGACAGGGGACGGCTACGAGCAGTACTTC
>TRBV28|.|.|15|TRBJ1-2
CASTIRTVVNYGYTF
TGTGCCAGCACCATCAGGACAGTCGTGAACTATGGCTACACCTTC
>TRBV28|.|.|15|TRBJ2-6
CASSLGGSGANVLTF
TGTGCCAGCAGTTTAGGTGGGTCGGGGGCCAACGTCCTGACTTTC
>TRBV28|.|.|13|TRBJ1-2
CASRDGQLYGYTF
TGTGCCAGCAGGGACGGGCAGCTCTATGGCTACACCTTC
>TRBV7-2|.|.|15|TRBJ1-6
CASSHRPGDDSPLHF
TGTGCCAGCAGCCATAGGCCAGGGGATGATTCACCCCTCCACTTT
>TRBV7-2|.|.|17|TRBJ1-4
CASSLVGWTDLSEKLFF
TGTGCCAGCAGCTTAGTCGGCTGGACAGACCTGAGTGAAAAACTGTTTTTT
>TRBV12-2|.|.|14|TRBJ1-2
CASRLASELGDYTF
TGTGCAAGTCGCTTAGCCTCGGAACTCGGAGACTACACCTTC
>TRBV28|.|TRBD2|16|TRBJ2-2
CASRRLAGGITGELFF
TGTGCCAGCAGAAGACTAGCGGGGGGCATAACCGGGGAGCTGTTTTTT
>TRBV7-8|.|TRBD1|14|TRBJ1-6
CASSLATGDSPLHF
TGTGCCAGCAGCTTAGCGACAGGGGACTCACCCCTCCACTTT